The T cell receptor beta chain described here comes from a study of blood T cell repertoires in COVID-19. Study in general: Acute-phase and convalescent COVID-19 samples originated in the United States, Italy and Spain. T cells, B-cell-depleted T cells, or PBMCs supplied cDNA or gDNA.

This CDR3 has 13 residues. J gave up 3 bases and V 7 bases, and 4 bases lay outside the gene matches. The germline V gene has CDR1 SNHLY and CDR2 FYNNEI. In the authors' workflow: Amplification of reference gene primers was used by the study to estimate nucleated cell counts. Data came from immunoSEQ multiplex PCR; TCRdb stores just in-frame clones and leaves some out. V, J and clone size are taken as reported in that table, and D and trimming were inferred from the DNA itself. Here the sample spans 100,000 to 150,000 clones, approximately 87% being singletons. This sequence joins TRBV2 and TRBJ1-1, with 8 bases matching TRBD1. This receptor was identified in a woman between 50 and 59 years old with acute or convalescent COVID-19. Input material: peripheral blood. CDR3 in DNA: TGTGCCAGCACTGGACAGGGACACACTGAAGCTTTCTTT. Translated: CASTGQGHTEAFF.